The present T cell receptor (beta chain) was sequenced within a study of identical twins. Study observations and caveats: The study reached conclusions through statistical analysis that was cross-sectional, not following the same donors. An excess of low generation probability was shown by twin-shared out-of-frame alpha sequences. Abundant beta clonotypes from cord blood had fewer insertions, unlike memory repertoires, which showed none.

Healthy Caucasians supplied all donations. This clonotype showed up many times. Antigen specificity is unknown. With V trimmed by 7 bases and J by 0 bases, 10 bases remained unmatched. Per germline, CDR1 MNHEY and CDR2 SVGEGT. The CDR3 loop spans 16 amino acids. TCRdb ran MiXCR on the 5' RACE reads and lists one entry per CDR3 protein. This table holds some 560,000 distinct CDR3 sequences, around 9.6% found once. This sample was shared with a second study, whose subject was yellow fever vaccine responses in identical twins.

The chain is built from TRBV6-2 or TRBV6-3 and TRBJ2-3, with TRBD2 identical over 7 bases. The sample comprised PBMCs. The sequence was obtained from a woman in her late teens or twenties in good health. The CDR3 sequence is CASTIDASGSTDTQYF. The CDR3 DNA reads TGTGCCAGCACCATCGATGCTAGCGGAAGCACAGATACGCAGTATTTT.